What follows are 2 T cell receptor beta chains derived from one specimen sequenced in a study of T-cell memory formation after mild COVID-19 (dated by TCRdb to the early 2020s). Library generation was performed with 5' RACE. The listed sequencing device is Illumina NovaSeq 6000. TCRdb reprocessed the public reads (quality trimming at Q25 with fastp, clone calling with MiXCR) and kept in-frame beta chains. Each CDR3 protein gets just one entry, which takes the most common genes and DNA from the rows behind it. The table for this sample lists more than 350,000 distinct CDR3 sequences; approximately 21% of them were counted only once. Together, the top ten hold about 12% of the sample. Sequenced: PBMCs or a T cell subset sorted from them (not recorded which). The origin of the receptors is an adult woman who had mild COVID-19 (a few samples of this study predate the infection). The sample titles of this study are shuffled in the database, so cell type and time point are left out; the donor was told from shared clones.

CDR3: CASKITSGSSYEQYF. The CDR3 nucleotides read TGTGCCAGCAAGATAACTAGCGGGAGCTCCTACGAGCAGTACTTC. The V call is TRBV27, the J call TRBJ2-7; 11 nucleotides align to TRBD2. The germline V gene encodes CDR1 MNHEY and CDR2 SMNVEV (reference sequence). The V gene end was trimmed by 7 bases and the J gene end by 0 bases; junction bases not matched to a gene: 5. The CDR3 totals 15 residues.

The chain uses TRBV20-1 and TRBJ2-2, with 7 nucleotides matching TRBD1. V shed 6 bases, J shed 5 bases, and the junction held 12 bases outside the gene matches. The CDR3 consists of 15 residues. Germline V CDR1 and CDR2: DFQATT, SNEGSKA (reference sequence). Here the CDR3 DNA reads TGCAGTGCGAACGACAGGGCTCGGCAAACCGGGGAGCTGTTTTTT. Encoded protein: CSANDRARQTGELFF.